This T cell receptor (beta chain) was recorded in a study of blood T cell repertoires in COVID-19. At the level of the study: Acute and convalescent COVID-19 samples came from the United States, Italy and Spain. T cells, B-cell-depleted T cells, or PBMCs supplied cDNA or gDNA.

TCRdb's table, derived via immunoSEQ multiplex PCR, lists solely in-frame clones and lacks some. The table lists 350,000 to 450,000 clones, about 90% of them singletons. Recruitment covered roughly 22 US areas and drew participants whose ages spanned roughly 18 to 95 years. Allocation to cohorts depended on clinical history reported by the participants. Looked up from germline, CDR1 is LNHNV and CDR2 is YYDKDF (reference sequence). V gave up 1 base and J gave up 1 base, with 13 bases separating them. The CDR3 sequence is 16 residues long. This receptor was identified in a man aged 35 to 55 in a cohort exposed to, infected with or recovered from COVID-19 (not recorded which). The specimen sequenced was PBMCs or T cells enriched from blood (not recorded which). The J gene is TRBJ1-1, the V gene TRBV15; D might be TRBD1 (6 bases). The chain's CDR3 is CATSRAYREGNTEAFF. Here the CDR3 DNA reads TGTGCCACCAGCAGAGCGTACAGGGAAGGGAACACTGAAGCTTTCTTT. The whole variable domain, remainder taken from reference TRBV15 and TRBJ1-1, is DAMVIQNPRYQVTQFGKPVTLSCSQTLNHNVMYWYQQKSSQAPKLLFHYYDKDFNNEADTPDNFQSRRPNTSFCFLDIRSPGLGDTAMYLCATSRAYREGNTEAFFGQGTRLTVV.